This T cell receptor (beta chain) stems from a study of CD8+ T cells in alopecia areata. RNA was isolated and reverse transcribed to cDNA, the sequencing template. Assay used: immunoSEQ multiplex PCR; TCRdb lists only in-frame clones, some missing. The data contain about 180,000 clones, more than 60% of them singletons. Study outcomes and limitations: Mouse data revealed clearer TCR sharing than patient data did, a gap possibly tied to HLA. Scalp sample sequencing also detects resident alphabeta T cells of normal skin. Affected scalp, especially in alopecia totalis/universalis, had a higher clonality than normal scalp did.

From alopecia areata patients, lesional scalp punch biopsies and peripheral blood were collected. This clone was counted only a few times. Its specificity is not known. Germline V gene data show CDR1 as SQVTM and CDR2 as ANQGSEA. The V end lost 4 bases, the J end lost 6 bases, and 10 bases lay between the germline ends. The CDR3 has 12 amino acids. The sequencing here drew on CD4+ T cells sorted from blood, taken at week 0. V gene TRBV29-1 combines with J gene TRBJ2-4; the D gene is possibly TRBD1 (5 bases). This receptor was taken from a human donor with alopecia areata. The chain's CDR3 is CSVGAQGNIQYF. The CDR3 nucleotides read TGCAGCGTTGGGGCCCAGGGAAACATTCAGTACTTC.